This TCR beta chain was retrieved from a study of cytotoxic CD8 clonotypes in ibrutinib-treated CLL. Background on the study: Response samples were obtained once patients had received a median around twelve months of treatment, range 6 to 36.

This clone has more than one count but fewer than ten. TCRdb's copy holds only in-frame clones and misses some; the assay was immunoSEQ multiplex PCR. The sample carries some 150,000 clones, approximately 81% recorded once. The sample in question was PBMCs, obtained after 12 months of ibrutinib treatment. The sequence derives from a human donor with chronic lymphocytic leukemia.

The DNA of the CDR3 is TGTGCCAGCAGAGAATACAGGGAAACCTACAATGAGCAGTTCTTC. This translates into CASREYRETYNEQFF. The gene calls are TRBV27 and TRBJ2-1, with D maybe TRBD1 (6 bases). This CDR3 comprises 15 residues. Per the germline V gene, CDR1 is MNHEY and CDR2 is SMNVEV (reference sequence). The ends were cut back, 6 bases at V and 2 bases at J, with 14 bases in the middle.